Shown below are 22 T cell receptor beta chains from a single sample sequenced in a study of T cell responses to AZD1222 COVID-19 vaccine. Assay used: immunoSEQ multiplex PCR; TCRdb lists only in-frame clones, some missing. The sample consists of roughly 140,000 clones, roughly 90% of them appearing once. Specimen: peripheral blood, collected on day 0 of AZD1222 vaccination. The receptors here all came from an adult in good health.

The J gene is TRBJ1-4, the V gene TRBV14; D is unclear. CDR3 length: 15 amino acids. Trimming removed 0 bases from V and 14 bases from J, with 19 bases in between. The germline V gene has CDR1 SGHDN and CDR2 FVKESK. The DNA of the CDR3 is TGTGCCAGCAGCCAAGATTCGGGCCGCGAAAATGGGCTGTTTTTT. Translating it yields CASSQDSGRENGLFF.

The CDR3 DNA sequence: TGTGCCAGCAGCTTAATAACTGGGGAGGGAGCTTTCTTT. As protein: CASSLITGEGAFF. This chain uses TRBV7-9 with TRBJ1-1, with D uncertain. There are 13 residues in the CDR3. V was trimmed by 2 bases and J by 10 bases, leaving 14 bases between them. Germline V gene data show CDR1 as SEHNR and CDR2 as FQNEAQ (reference sequence).

The chain couples TRBV29-1 to TRBJ2-7; D is possibly TRBD1 or TRBD2 (5 bases each). The CDR3 has 12 residues. Per germline, CDR1 SQVTM and CDR2 ANQGSEA. Trimming took 6 bases from V and 2 from J, leaving 11 bases between them. CDR3 DNA sequence: TGCAGCGTAGCCGGGACGACCTACGAGCAGTACTTC. The encoded protein is CSVAGTTYEQYF.

The chain is built from TRBV27 and TRBJ1-2; D is uncertain. Trimming shortened V by 3 bases and J by 4 bases, and 15 bases separated the two germline ends. This CDR3 spans 15 amino acids. Germline CDR1 is MNHEY and CDR2 is SMNVEV (reference sequence). In DNA, the CDR3 is TGTGCCAGCAGTTTTACTAGACTGGAGGGCTATGGCTACACCTTC. Amino acids: CASSFTRLEGYGYTF.

This chain links TRBV11-3 with TRBJ2-5, with D possibly matching TRBD1 (6 bases). Germline assignment: CDR1 SGHNT and CDR2 YENEEA. There are 13 residues in the CDR3. V shed 5 bases and J shed 5 bases, with 12 bases lying between them. CDR3: CASSPGAKETQYF. The CDR3 region has the DNA TGTGCCAGCAGCCCAGGGGCTAAGGAGACCCAGTACTTC.

The chain is built from TRBV4-1 and TRBJ1-1; 8 positions agree with TRBD1. The germline V gene has CDR1 MGHRA and CDR2 YSYEKL. The CDR3 is 17 amino acids. V gave up 3 bases and J gave up 1 base; unmatched junction bases: 10. The CDR3 spells CASSQRQGTYQNTEAFF. CDR3 DNA sequence: TGCGCCAGCAGCCAGAGACAGGGGACCTACCAGAACACTGAAGCTTTCTTT.

Points on this clone: The junction departs from the called germline gene at one end, perhaps through a read error. This rearrangement joins TRBV27 to TRBJ1-2, with 10 positions matching TRBD1. This CDR3 region has 16 residues. Germline V CDR1 and CDR2: MNHEY, SMNVEV (reference sequence). This CDR3 reads CARSSRIDRGLGGYTF. The CDR3 DNA reads as TGTGCCCGCAGTTCTAGAATTGACAGGGGGCTCGGTGGCTACACCTTC.

V is TRBV28 and J is TRBJ2-7; tentatively, D is TRBD1 (6 bases). CDR1 is MDHEN and CDR2 is SYDVKM in the germline V gene. The CDR3 has 11 amino acids. V was trimmed by 5 bases and J by 8 bases, leaving 10 bases between them. The CDR3 spells CASSAQGKQYF. For the CDR3, the DNA is TGTGCCAGCAGTGCACAGGGTAAGCAGTACTTC.

This clone was seen once. This rearrangement joins TRBV5-1 to TRBJ2-3, with 10 bases fitting TRBD2. V shed 4 bases and J 2 bases; nucleotides not matched to a gene: 13. The germline CDR1 and CDR2 sequences are SGHRS and YFSETQ. This CDR3 has 18 amino acids. This chain's CDR3 is CASSPYPSGGRLTDTQYF. In DNA, the CDR3 is TGCGCCAGCAGCCCCTACCCTAGCGGGGGAAGACTCACAGATACGCAGTATTTT.

This rearrangement joins TRBV9 to TRBJ1-2; maybe TRBD1 (5 bases). The germline V and J ends were trimmed by 6 bases and 0 bases, with 15 bases remaining between them. Germline values: CDR1 SGDLS, CDR2 YYNGEE. This CDR3 comprises 15 residues. This chain's CDR3 is CASTPSGGANYGYTF. The DNA of the CDR3 is TGTGCCAGCACGCCATCGGGGGGGGCTAACTATGGCTACACCTTC.

CDR3 sequence reads: CASSPQGTQPQHF. The CDR3 coding sequence is TGTGCCAGTAGTCCGCAGGGAACTCAGCCCCAGCATTTT. The V call is TRBV19, the J call TRBJ1-5; a possible D gene is TRBD1 (5 bases). The CDR3 runs 13 residues. The V gene's germline CDR1 is LNHDA and CDR2 SQIVND (reference sequence). The V end lost 5 bases, the J end lost 6 bases, and 11 bases lay between the germline ends.

This sequence joins TRBV28 and TRBJ2-7; 8 positions match TRBD1. Germline V gene lookup returns CDR1 MDHEN and CDR2 SYDVKM. The J segment lost 0 bases and the V segment lost 4 bases, leaving 8 bases of the junction unmatched. This CDR3 is 16 amino acids long. The CDR3 DNA is TGTGCCAGCAGTTCCCGGACAGGGCTAAGCTCCTACGAGCAGTACTTC. Residues: CASSSRTGLSSYEQYF.

The genes are TRBV19 and TRBJ1-3; no definite D call. The CDR3 sequence is 14 residues long. From germline, CDR1 is LNHDA and CDR2 SQIVND (reference sequence). V lost 7 bases to trimming and J lost 0 bases, with 10 bases between them. In DNA, the CDR3 is TGTGCCAGTACCGTCGAAGCCTCTGGAAACACCATATATTTT. Translating it yields CASTVEASGNTIYF.

The V gene is TRBV19, the J gene TRBJ1-5; D may be TRBD1 (6 bases). The V end was cut by 3 bases, the J end by 3 bases, with 12 bases between. This CDR3 has 15 residues. CDR1 is LNHDA, CDR2 SQIVND, per germline (reference sequence). The chain's CDR3 is CASSIYSGDNQPQHF. The CDR3, as DNA: TGTGCCAGTAGTATTTACTCAGGGGACAATCAGCCCCAGCATTTT.

The V and J genes are TRBV6-4 and TRBJ1-2, with D possibly matching TRBD1 (5 bases). The germline CDR1 and CDR2 sequences are MRHNA and SNTAGT. The CDR3 sequence is 15 residues long. The ends were cut back, 2 bases at V and 4 bases at J, with 14 bases in the middle. CDR3 nucleotides: TGTGCCAGCAGTGACCCGAGAGGGGCCCCCTATGGCTACACCTTC. Encoded protein: CASSDPRGAPYGYTF.

The CDR3 DNA is TGCGCCAGCAGCCATAGGGGGGGGGACACTGAAGCTTTCTTT. Protein product: CASSHRGGDTEAFF. The V and J genes are TRBV10-2 and TRBJ1-1; D is perhaps TRBD1 (6 bases). In germline, CDR1 is WSHSY, CDR2 SAAADI. CDR3 length: 14 residues. The V and J ends lost 6 bases and 3 bases respectively, with 14 bases between them.

This chain links TRBV2 with TRBJ2-3; 8 bases agree with TRBD1. Germline CDR1 is SNHLY and CDR2 is FYNNEI. CDR3 size: 13 residues. V lost 8 bases, J lost 4 bases, and 5 bases stayed unmatched. The CDR3 loop reads CASLQGGSDTQYF. CDR3 sequence (DNA): TGTGCCAGCTTACAGGGGGGCTCAGATACGCAGTATTTT.

The chain carries TRBV6-5 and TRBJ1-5; no clear D. V gave up 6 bases and J gave up 0 bases, with 9 bases separating them. Germline values: CDR1 MNHEY, CDR2 SVGAGI. The CDR3 covers 14 residues. CDR3 residues: CASRGSGSNQPQHF. The CDR3 DNA sequence: TGTGCCAGCAGGGGAAGTGGTAGCAATCAGCCCCAGCATTTT.

J is TRBJ2-7 and V is TRBV10-1, with D perhaps given as TRBD1 or TRBD2 (5 bases each). The length of the CDR3 is 18 residues. V lost 2 bases to trimming and J lost 1 base, with 21 bases between them. Germline loops: CDR1 WNHNN, CDR2 SYGVQD (reference sequence). The CDR3 sequence is CASSEKGLGKGTSYEQYF. The CDR3 region has the DNA TGCGCCAGCAGTGAGAAGGGGCTAGGTAAGGGGACGTCCTACGAGCAGTACTTC.

CDR3 in DNA: TGTGCCAGCAGCGGAAGGGGATATGGCTACACCTTC. Encoded protein: CASSGRGYGYTF. This rearrangement joins TRBV5-5 to TRBJ1-2, with D tentatively TRBD1 (5 bases). Germline V gives CDR1 SGHKS, CDR2 YYEKEE (reference sequence). The length of the CDR3 is 12 residues. V dropped 4 bases and J dropped 5 bases, with 9 bases sitting between them.

The rearrangement links TRBV6-4 to TRBJ1-1; the D is unclear. Trimming shortened V by 6 bases and J by 0 bases, and 14 bases separated the two germline ends. This CDR3 spans 15 amino acids. CDR1 MRHNA and CDR2 SNTAGT come from the germline V gene. This chain's CDR3 is CASRKDPGMNTEAFF. The CDR3 DNA reads TGTGCCAGCAGGAAGGACCCTGGCATGAACACTGAAGCTTTCTTT.

The chain links TRBV19 to TRBJ1-1; D perhaps matches TRBD1 (5 bases). Germline V gene sequence: CDR1 LNHDA, CDR2 SQIVND (reference sequence). The CDR3 has 15 amino acids. V shed 5 bases and J shed 1 base, with 14 bases lying between them. CDR3 sequence: CASSGPGTGNTEAFF. The CDR3 coding sequence is TGTGCCAGTAGTGGTCCCGGGACGGGGAACACTGAAGCTTTCTTT.